This TCR beta chain was recovered during a study of blood T cell repertoires in COVID-19. The method was immunoSEQ multiplex PCR; TCRdb's version includes in-frame clones alone and lacks a portion of them. The profile shows some 190,000 clones, about 84% of them singletons. This sequence was found in a man aged 25-40 years with acute COVID-19. The sequencing sample was made of PBMCs or T cells enriched from blood (not recorded which).

The CDR3 DNA reads TGTGCCAGCAGCTTAAGGCTAGCGGACACAGATACGCAGTATTTT. Encoded protein: CASSLRLADTDTQYF. This sequence joins TRBV7-3 and TRBJ2-3; 7 nucleotides line up with TRBD2. Germline V gene data show CDR1 as SGHTA and CDR2 as FQGTGA. The CDR3 has 15 residues. The junction had 3 bases not matched to a gene; V was cut back by 1 base and J by 2 bases.